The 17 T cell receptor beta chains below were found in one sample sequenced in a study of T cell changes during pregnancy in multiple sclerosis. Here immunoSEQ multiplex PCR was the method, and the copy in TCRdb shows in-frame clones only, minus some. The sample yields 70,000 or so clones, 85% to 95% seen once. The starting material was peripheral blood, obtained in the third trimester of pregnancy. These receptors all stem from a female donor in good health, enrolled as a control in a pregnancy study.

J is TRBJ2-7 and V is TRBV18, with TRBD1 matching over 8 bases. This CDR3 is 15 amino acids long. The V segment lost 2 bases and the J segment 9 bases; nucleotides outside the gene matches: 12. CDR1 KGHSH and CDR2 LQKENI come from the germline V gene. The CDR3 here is CASSPDSGQAGGQYF. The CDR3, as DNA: TGTGCCAGCTCACCAGACTCGGGACAGGCAGGCGGGCAGTACTTC.

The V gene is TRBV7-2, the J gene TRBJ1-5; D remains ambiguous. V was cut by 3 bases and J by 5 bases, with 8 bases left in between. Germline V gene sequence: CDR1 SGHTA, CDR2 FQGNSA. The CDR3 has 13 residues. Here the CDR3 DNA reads TGTGCCAGCAGCTTGGGGAGGGATCAGCCCCAGCATTTT. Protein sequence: CASSLGRDQPQHF.

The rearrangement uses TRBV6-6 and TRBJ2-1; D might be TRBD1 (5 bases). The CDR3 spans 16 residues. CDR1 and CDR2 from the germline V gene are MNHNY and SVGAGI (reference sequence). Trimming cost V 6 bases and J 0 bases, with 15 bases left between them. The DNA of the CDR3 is TGTGCCAGCAGACCAAAGACAGTATACTCCTACAATGAGCAGTTCTTC. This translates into CASRPKTVYSYNEQFF.

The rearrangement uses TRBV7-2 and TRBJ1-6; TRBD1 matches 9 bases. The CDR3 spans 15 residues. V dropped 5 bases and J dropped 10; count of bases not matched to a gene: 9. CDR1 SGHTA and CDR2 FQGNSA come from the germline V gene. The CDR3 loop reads CASSRRQGGESPLHF. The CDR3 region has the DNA TGTGCCAGCAGCCGCAGACAGGGGGGAGAGTCACCCCTCCACTTT.

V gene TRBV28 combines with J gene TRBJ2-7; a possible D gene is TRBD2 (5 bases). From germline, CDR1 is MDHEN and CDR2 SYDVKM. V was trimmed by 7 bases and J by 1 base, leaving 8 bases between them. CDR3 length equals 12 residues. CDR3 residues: CASNERSYEQYF. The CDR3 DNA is TGTGCCAGCAACGAGCGGTCCTACGAGCAGTACTTC.

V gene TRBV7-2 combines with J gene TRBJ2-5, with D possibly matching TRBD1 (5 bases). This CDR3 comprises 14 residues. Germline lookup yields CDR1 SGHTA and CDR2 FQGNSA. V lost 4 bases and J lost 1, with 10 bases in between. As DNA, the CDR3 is TGTGCCAGCAGCTGGAGACAGAGCCAAGAGACCCAGTACTTC. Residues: CASSWRQSQETQYF.

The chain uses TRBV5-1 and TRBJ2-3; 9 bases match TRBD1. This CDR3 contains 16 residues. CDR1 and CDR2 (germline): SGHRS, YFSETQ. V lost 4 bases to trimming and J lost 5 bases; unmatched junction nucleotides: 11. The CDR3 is CASSGQQGAQGDTQYF. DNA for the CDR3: TGCGCCAGCAGCGGGCAACAGGGGGCGCAGGGAGATACGCAGTATTTT. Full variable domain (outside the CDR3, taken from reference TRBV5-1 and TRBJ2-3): KAGVTQTPRYLIKTRGQQVTLSCSPISGHRSVSWYQQTPGQGLQFLFEYFSETQRNKGNFPGRFSGRQFSNSRSEMNVSTLELGDSALYLCASSGQQGAQGDTQYFGPGTRLTVL.

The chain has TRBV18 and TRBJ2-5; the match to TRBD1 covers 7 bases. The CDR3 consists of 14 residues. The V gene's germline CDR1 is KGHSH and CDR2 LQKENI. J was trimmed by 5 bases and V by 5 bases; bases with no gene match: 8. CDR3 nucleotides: TGTGCCAGCTCATCGGGACAGTCCGGGGAGACCCAGTACTTC. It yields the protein CASSSGQSGETQYF.

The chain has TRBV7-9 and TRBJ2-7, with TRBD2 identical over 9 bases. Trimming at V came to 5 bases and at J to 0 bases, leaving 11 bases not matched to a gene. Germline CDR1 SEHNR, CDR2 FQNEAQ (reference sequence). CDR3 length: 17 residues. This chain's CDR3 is CASSPGTSIWSSYEQYF. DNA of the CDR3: TGTGCCAGCAGCCCCGGGACTAGCATTTGGTCCTCCTACGAGCAGTACTTC.

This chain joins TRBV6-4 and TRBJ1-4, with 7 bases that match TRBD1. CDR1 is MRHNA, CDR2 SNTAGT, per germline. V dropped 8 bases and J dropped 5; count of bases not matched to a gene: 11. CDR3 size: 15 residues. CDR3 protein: CASRRQGRTNEKLFF. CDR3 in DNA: TGTGCCAGCCGGAGACAGGGAAGGACCAATGAAAAACTGTTTTTT.

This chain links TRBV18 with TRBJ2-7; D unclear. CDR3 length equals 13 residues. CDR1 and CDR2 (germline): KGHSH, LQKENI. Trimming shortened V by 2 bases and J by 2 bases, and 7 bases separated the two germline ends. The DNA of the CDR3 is TGTGCCAGCTCACCATTCCAAACCTACGAGCAGTACTTC. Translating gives CASSPFQTYEQYF. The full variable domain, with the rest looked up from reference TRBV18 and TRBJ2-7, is NAGVMQNPRHLVRRRGQEARLRCSPMKGHSHVYWYRQLPEEGLKFMVYLQKENIIDESGMPKERFSAEFPKEGPSILRIQQVVRGDSAAYFCASSPFQTYEQYFGPGTRLTVT.

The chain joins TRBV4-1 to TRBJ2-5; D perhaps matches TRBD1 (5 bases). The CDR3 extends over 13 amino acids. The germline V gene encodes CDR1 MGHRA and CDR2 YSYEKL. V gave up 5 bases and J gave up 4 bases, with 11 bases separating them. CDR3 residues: CASSTDSRETQYF. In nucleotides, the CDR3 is TGCGCCAGCAGCACCGACAGTCGAGAGACCCAGTACTTC.

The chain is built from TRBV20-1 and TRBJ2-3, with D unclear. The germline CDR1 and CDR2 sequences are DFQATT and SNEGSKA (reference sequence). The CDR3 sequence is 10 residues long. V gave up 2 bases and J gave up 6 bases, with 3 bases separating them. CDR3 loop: CSARPDTQYF. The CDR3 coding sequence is TGCAGTGCTAGACCGGATACGCAGTATTTT.

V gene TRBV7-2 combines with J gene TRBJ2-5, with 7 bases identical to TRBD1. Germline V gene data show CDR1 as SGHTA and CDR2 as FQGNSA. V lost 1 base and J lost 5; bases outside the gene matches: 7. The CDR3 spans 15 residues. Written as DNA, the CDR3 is TGTGCCAGCAGCTTAGGTACAGGGGTTTGGGAGACCCAGTACTTC. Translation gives CASSLGTGVWETQYF.

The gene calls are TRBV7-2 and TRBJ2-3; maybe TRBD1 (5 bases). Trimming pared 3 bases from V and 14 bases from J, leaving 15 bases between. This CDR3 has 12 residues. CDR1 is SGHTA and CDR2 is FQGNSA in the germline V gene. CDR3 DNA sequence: TGTGCCAGCAGCTTTCGACAGAGAAGAGCGTATTTT. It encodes CASSFRQRRAYF.

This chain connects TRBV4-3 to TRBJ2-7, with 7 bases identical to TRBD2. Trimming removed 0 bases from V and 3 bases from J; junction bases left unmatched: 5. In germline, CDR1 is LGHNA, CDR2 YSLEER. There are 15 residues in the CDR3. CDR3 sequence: CASSQEIGTNYEQYF. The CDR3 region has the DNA TGCGCCAGCAGCCAAGAGATTGGGACTAACTACGAGCAGTACTTC.

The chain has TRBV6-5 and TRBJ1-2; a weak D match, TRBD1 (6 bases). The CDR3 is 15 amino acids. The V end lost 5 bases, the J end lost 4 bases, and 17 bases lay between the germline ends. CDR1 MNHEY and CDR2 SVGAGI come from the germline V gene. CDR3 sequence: CASSRSGVFGYGYTF. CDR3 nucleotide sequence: TGTGCCAGCAGTCGTTCAGGGGTTTTTGGCTATGGCTACACCTTC.